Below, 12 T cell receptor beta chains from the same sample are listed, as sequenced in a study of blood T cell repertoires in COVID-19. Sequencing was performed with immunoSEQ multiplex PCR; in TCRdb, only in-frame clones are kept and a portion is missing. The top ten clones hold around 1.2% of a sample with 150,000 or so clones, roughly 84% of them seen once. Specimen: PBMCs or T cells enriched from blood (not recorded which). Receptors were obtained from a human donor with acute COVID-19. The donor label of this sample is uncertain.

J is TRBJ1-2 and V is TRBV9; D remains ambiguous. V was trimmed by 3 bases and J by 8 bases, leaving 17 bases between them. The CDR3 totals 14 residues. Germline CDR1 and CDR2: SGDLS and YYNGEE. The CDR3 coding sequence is TGTGCCAGCAGCGCGAATACCAAAGCGTCCGGCTACACCTTC. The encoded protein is CASSANTKASGYTF.

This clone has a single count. The CDR3 spells CASSFSGGRQPQHF. DNA for the CDR3: TGTGCCAGCAGTTTTTCAGGAGGTCGTCAGCCCCAGCATTTT. V gene TRBV27 combines with J gene TRBJ1-5; no clear D. This CDR3 has 14 amino acids. Between the trimmed V and J ends, which lost 3 bases and 6 bases, there was a span of 12 bases. The germline gives CDR1 MNHEY, CDR2 SMNVEV (reference sequence).

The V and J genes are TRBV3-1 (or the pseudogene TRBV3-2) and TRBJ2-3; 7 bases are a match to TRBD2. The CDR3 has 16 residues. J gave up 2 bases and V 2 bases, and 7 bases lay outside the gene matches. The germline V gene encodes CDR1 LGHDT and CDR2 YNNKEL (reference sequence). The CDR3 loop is CASSQRERGYTDTQYF. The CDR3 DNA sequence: TGTGCCAGCAGCCAAAGGGAGCGGGGCTACACAGATACGCAGTATTTT.

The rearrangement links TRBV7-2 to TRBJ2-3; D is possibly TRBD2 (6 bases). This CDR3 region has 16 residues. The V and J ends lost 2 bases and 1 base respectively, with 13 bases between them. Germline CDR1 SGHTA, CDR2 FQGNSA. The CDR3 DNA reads TGTGCCAGCAGCTTATCCGGCGGGGCCCGCACAGATACGCAGTATTTT. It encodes CASSLSGGARTDTQYF. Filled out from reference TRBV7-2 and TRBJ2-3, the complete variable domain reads GAGVSQSPSNKVTEKGKDVELRCDPISGHTALYWYRQSLGQGLEFLIYFQGNSAPDKSGLPSDRFSAERTGGSVSTLTIQRTQQEDSAVYLCASSLSGGARTDTQYFGPGTRLTVL.

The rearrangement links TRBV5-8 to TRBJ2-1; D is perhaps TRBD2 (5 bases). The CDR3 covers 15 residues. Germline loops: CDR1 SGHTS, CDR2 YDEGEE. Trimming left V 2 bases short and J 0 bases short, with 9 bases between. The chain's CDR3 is CASSFPSSSYNEQFF. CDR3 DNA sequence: TGTGCCAGCAGCTTCCCTAGCAGCTCCTACAATGAGCAGTTCTTC.

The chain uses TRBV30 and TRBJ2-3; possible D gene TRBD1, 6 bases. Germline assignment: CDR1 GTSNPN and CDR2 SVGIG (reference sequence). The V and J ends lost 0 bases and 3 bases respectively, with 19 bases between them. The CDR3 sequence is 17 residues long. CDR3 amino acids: CAWSVGGGSQQTDTQYF. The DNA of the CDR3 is TGTGCCTGGAGTGTAGGGGGTGGGAGTCAGCAAACAGATACGCAGTATTTT.

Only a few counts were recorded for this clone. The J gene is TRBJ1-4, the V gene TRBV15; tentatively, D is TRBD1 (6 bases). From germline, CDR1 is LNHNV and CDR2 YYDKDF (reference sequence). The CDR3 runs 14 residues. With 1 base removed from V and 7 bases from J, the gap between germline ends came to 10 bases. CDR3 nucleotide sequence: TGTGCCACCAGCAGAGGTGGGACAATTGAAAAACTGTTTTTT. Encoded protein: CATSRGGTIEKLFF.

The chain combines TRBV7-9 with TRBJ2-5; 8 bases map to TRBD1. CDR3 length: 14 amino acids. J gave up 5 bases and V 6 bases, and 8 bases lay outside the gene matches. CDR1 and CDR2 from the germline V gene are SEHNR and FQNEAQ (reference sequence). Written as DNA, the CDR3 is TGTGCCAGCAGTTTCACAGGGGGAGTGGAGACCCAGTACTTC. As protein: CASSFTGGVETQYF.

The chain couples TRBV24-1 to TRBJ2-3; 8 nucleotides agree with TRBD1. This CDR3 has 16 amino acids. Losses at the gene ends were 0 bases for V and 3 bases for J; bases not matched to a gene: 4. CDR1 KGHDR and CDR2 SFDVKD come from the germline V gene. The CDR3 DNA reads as TGTGCCACCAGTGATTTGCAGGGGGCCAGGACAGATACGCAGTATTTT. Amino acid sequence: CATSDLQGARTDTQYF.

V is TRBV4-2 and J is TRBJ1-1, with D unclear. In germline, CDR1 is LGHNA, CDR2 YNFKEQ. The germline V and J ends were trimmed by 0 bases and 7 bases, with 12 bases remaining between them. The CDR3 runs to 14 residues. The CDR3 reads CASSQEIKAFEAFF. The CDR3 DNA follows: TGTGCCAGCAGCCAAGAAATAAAAGCCTTTGAAGCTTTCTTT.

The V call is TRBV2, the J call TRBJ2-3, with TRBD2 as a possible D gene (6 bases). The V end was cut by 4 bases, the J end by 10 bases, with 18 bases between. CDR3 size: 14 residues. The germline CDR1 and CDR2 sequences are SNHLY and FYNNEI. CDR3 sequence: CASSAERGPGAQYF. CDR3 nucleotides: TGTGCCAGCAGTGCGGAGCGCGGCCCGGGGGCGCAGTATTTT.

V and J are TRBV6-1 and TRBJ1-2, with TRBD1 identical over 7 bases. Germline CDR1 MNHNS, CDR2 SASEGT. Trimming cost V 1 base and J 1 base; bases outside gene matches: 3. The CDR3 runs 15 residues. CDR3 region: CASSEGQGGNYGYTF. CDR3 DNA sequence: TGTGCCAGCAGTGAAGGACAGGGTGGTAACTATGGCTACACCTTC.